This TCR beta chain was documented in a study of early T cells in non-severe SARS-CoV-2 infection. General study points: Matching against VDJdb likely underestimated virus-specific expansions, favoring anti-spike CD8.

Comment on this clonotype: What it binds is not known.

The CDR3 is 14 residues long. The germline gives CDR1 LNHDA, CDR2 SQIVND (reference sequence). The V end lost 9 bases, the J end lost 6 bases, and 18 bases lay between the germline ends. From the 5' RACE reads, TCRdb called clonotypes with MiXCR, one entry per CDR3 protein. The sample includes some 80,000 distinct CDR3 sequences, roughly an eighth of them seen just once. The chain recombines TRBV19 with TRBJ1-5; TRBD1 might be the D (6 bases). Sequenced: whole blood. The origin of this receptor is an adult who was a healthcare worker with PCR-confirmed SARS-CoV-2 infection or an uninfected control (not recorded which). The CDR3 DNA sequence: TGTGCCAGCGGTCAGGGACAACTTGGTCAGCCCCAGCATTTT. Its translation is CASGQGQLGQPQHF. The whole variable domain, filled in from reference TRBV19 and TRBJ1-5, reads DGGITQSPKYLFRKEGQNVTLSCEQNLNHDAMYWYRQDPGQGLRLIYYSQIVNDFQKGDIAEGYSVSREKKESFPLTVTSAQKNPTAFYLCASGQGQLGQPQHFGDGTRLSIL.